This T cell receptor beta chain comes out of a study of T-cell reconstitution after alpha-beta-depleted transplantation in children. J lost 4 bases, V lost 7 bases, and 7 bases had no gene match. Germline V gene sequence: CDR1 SGHTA, CDR2 FQGTGA. The CDR3 consists of 14 residues. Construction of the TCRbeta library involved unique molecular identifiers. Using its own MiXCR run on the PCR reads, TCRdb lists one record per CDR3 protein. The sample shows approximately 510,000 distinct CDR3 sequences, around 17% of them seen only once. The input for sequencing was PBMCs from the stem cell graft donor, taken from the stem cell graft. The sequence came from a human donor who donated a stem cell graft to a child with acute lymphoblastic leukemia. The chain recombines TRBV7-3 with TRBJ2-5; 9 bases agree with TRBD2. CDR3 residues: CASNRSGRGETQYF. CDR3 sequence (DNA): TGTGCCAGCAATCGTAGCGGGAGAGGAGAGACCCAGTACTTC.